The clone carrying this T cell receptor (beta chain) was observed at least ten times. This sample is drawn from a study of T-cell memory formation after mild COVID-19. The CDR3 has 16 amino acids. Germline loops: CDR1 SGHKS, CDR2 YYEKEE (reference sequence). J was trimmed by 6 bases and V by 0 bases; bases with no gene match: 5. TCRdb re-called the 5' RACE reads with MiXCR, one entry per CDR3 protein. This sample has 450,000 to 700,000 distinct CDR3 sequences; more than 15% occur once, and the top ten carry around 13%. Sequencing input: PBMCs or a T cell subset sorted from them (not recorded which). The chain is built from TRBV5-5 and TRBJ2-1; 11 nucleotides match TRBD2. The receptor comes from an adult woman who had mild COVID-19 (a few samples of this study predate the infection). Cell type and time point are not known. The CDR3 region has the DNA TGTGCCAGCAGCTTGGTGGCGACTAGCGGGATCAATGAGCAGTTCTTC. Encoded protein: CASSLVATSGINEQFF.